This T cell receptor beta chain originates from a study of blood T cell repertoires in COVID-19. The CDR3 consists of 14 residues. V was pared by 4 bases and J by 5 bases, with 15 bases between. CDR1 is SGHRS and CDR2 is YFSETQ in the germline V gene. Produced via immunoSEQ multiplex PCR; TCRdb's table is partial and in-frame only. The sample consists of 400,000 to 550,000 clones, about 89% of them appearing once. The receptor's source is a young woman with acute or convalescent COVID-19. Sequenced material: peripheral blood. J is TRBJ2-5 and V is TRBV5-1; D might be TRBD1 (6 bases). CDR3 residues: CASSQGTPAETQYF. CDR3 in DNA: TGCGCCAGCAGCCAGGGGACGCCAGCGGAGACCCAGTACTTC.